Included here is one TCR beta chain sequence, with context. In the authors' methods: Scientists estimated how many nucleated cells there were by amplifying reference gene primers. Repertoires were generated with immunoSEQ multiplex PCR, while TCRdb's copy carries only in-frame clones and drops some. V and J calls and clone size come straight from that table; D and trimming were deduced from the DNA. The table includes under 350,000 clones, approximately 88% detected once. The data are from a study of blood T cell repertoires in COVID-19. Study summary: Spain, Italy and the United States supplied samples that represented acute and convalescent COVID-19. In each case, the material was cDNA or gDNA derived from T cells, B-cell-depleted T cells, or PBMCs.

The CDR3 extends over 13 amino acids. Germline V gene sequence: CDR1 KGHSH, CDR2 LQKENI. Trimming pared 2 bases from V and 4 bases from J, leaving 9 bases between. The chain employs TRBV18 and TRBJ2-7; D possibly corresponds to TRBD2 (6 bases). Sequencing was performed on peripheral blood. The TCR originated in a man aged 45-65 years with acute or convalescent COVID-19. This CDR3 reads CASSPSGAYEQYF. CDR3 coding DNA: TGTGCCAGCTCACCATCGGGAGCTTACGAGCAGTACTTC.